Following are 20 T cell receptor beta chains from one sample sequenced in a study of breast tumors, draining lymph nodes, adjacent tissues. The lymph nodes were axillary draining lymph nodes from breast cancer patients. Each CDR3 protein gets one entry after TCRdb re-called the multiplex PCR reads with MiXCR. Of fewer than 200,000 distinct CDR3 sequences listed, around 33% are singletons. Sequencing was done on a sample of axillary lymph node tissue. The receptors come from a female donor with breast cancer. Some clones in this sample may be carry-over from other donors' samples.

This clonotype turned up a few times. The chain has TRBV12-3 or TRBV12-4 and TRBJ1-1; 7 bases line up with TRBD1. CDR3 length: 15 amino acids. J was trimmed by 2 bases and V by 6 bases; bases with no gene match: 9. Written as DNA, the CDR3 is TGTGCCAGCAGCAAGAGGGGGCAAAGTAACACTGAAGCTTTCTTT. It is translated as CASSKRGQSNTEAFF.

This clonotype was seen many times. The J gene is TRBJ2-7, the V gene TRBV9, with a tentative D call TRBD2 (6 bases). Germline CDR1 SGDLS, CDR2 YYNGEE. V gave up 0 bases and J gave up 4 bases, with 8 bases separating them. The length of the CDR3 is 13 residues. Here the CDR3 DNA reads TGTGCCAGCAGCGTAGTCAGCGGGTACGAGCAGTACTTC. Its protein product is CASSVVSGYEQYF.

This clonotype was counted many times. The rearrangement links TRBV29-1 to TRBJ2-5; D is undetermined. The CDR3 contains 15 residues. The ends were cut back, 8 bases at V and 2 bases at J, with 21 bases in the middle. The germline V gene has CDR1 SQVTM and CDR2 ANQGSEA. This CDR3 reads CSSHPPGGRQETQYF. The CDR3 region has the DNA TGCAGCTCACACCCCCCGGGTGGACGTCAAGAGACCCAGTACTTC. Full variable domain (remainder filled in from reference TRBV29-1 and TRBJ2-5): SAVISQKPSRDICQRGTSLTIQCQVDSQVTMMFWYRQQPGQSLTLIATANQGSEATYESGFVIDKFPISRPNLTFSTLTVSNMSPEDSSIYLCSSHPPGGRQETQYFGPGTRLLVL.

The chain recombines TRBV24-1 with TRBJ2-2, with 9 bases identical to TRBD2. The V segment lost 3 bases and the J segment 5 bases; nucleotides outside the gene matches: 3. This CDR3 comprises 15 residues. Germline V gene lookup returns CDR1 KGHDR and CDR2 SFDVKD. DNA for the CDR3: TGTGCCACCAGTGATGGGCTAGCGGGAACCGGGGAGCTGTTTTTT. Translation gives CATSDGLAGTGELFF.

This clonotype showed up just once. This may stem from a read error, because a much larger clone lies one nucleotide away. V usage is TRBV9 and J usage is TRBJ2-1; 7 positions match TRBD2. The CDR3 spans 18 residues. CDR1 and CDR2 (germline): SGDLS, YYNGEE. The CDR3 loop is CASSVPPGRGSSYNEQSF. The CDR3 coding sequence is TGTGCCAGCAGCGTCCCCCCGGGGCGGGGGAGCTCCTACAATGAGCAGTCCTTC.

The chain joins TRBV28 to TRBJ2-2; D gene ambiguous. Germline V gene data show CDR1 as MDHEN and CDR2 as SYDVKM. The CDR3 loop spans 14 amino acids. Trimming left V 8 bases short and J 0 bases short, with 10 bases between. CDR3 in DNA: TGTGCCAGCCTAGGGCGCGCGAACACCGGGGAGCTGTTTTTT. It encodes CASLGRANTGELFF.

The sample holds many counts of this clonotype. The CDR3: CASSQEGRTLGYTF. Written as DNA, the CDR3 is TGTGCCAGCAGCCAAGAGGGCAGGACCCTCGGCTACACCTTC. This sequence joins TRBV3-1 and TRBJ1-2, with no clear D. This CDR3 is built from 14 residues. Germline CDR1 is LGHDT and CDR2 is YNNKEL (reference sequence). Trimming pared 0 bases from V and 8 bases from J, leaving 13 bases between.

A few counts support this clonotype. The CDR3 DNA is TGTGCCAGCAGTGTAAGGGACAGCGAAAACACCATATATTTT. Translated, it gives CASSVRDSENTIYF. This chain uses TRBV6-1 with TRBJ1-3, with 7 bases that match TRBD1. The germline CDR1 and CDR2 sequences are MNHNS and SASEGT. Trimming removed 4 bases from V and 6 bases from J; junction bases left unmatched: 6. This CDR3 has 14 amino acids.

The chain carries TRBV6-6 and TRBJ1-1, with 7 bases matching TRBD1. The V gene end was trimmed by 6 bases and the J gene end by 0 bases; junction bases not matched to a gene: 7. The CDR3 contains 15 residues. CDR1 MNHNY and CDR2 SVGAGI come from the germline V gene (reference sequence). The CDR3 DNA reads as TGTGCCAGCAGCGAACCGGGACAGTTGAACACTGAAGCTTTCTTT. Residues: CASSEPGQLNTEAFF.

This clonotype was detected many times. The CDR3 region is CASSPTSGTTDTQYF. CDR3 DNA: TGTGCCAGCAGCCCCACAAGTGGTACCACAGATACGCAGTATTTT. V and J are TRBV4-2 and TRBJ2-3; D uncertain. V was trimmed by 4 bases and J by 2 bases, leaving 13 bases between them. Per the germline V gene, CDR1 is LGHNA and CDR2 is YNFKEQ. This CDR3 is built from 15 residues.

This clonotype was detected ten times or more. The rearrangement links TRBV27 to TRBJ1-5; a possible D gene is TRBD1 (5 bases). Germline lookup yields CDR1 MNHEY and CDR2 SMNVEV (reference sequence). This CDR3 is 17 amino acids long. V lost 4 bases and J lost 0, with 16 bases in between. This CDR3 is CASSYSGGRHSNQPQHF. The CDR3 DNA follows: TGTGCCAGCAGTTACTCGGGGGGTCGTCATAGCAATCAGCCCCAGCATTTT.

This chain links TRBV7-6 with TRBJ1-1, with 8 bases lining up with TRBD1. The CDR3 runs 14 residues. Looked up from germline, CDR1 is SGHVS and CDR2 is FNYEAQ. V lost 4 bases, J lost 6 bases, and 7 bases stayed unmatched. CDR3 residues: CASSSRQGTAEAFF. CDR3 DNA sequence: TGTGCCAGCAGCTCGCGACAGGGGACCGCTGAAGCTTTCTTT.

The CDR3 is CASSLASEILSEQYF. The CDR3 coding sequence is TGCGCCAGCAGCTTGGCCAGCGAGATTTTATCCGAGCAGTACTTC. V is TRBV5-1 and J is TRBJ2-7; the D is unclear. V lost 0 bases to trimming and J lost 6 bases, with 16 bases between them. The germline V gene encodes CDR1 SGHRS and CDR2 YFSETQ. The CDR3 runs to 15 residues.

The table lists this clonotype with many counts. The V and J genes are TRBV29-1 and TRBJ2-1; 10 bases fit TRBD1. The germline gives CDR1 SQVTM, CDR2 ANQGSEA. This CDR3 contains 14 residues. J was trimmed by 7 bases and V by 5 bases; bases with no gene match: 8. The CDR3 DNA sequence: TGCAGCGTTCGGGACAGGGGAACGAGGAATGAGCAGTTCTTC. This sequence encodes CSVRDRGTRNEQFF.

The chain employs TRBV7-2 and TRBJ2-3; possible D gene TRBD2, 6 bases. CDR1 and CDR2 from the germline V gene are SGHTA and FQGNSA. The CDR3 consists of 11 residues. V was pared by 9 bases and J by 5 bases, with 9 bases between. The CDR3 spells CASGTGDTQYF. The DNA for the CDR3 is TGTGCCAGTGGGACTGGAGATACGCAGTATTTT.

The CDR3 DNA follows: TGCAGTGCTAGAGATCTCGGCAGGGGCTCTAATGAAAAACTGTTTTTT. It codes for CSARDLGRGSNEKLFF. V and J are TRBV20-1 and TRBJ1-4; maybe TRBD1 (6 bases). The germline V gene has CDR1 DFQATT and CDR2 SNEGSKA (reference sequence). The V end lost 0 bases, the J end lost 3 bases, and 14 bases lay between the germline ends. The CDR3 consists of 16 residues.

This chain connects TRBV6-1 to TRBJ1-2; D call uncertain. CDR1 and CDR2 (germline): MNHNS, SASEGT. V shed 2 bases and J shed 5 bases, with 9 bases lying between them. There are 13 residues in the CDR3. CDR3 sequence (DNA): TGTGCCAGCAGTGAAAATCTGGTGTATGGCTACACCTTC. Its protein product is CASSENLVYGYTF.

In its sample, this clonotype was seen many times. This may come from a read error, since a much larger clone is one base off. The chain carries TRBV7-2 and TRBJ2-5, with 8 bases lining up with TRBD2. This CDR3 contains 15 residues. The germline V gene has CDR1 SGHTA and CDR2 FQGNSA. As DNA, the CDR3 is TGTGCCAGCAGCCTCAATAAGCGGGAGCGGGAGACCCAGCACTTC. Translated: CASSLNKRERETQHF.

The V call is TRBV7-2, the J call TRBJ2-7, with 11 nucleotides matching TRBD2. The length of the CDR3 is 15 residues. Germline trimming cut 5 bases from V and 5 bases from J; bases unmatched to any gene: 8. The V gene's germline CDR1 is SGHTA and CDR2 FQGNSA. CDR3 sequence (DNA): TGTGCCAGCAGCCCTCTAGCGGGAGGCCTCGACGAGCAGTACTTC. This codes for CASSPLAGGLDEQYF.

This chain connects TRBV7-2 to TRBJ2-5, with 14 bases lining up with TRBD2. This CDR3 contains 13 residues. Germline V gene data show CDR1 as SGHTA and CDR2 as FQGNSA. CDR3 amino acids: CATGTSGRETQYF. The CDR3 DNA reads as TGTGCGACCGGGACTAGCGGGAGAGAGACCCAGTACTTC.